Presented here are 28 T cell receptor beta chains from one specimen sequenced in a study of blood T cell repertoires in COVID-19 (dated by TCRdb to the early 2020s). The protocol used for the library was the immunoSEQ multiplex PCR assay. TCRdb mirrors the immuneACCESS table, restricted to in-frame sequences. Some clones are absent from its copies; in checked studies, under half trace to an unresolved V gene, and the reason for the others is unknown. The sample data list fewer than 200,000 clones, and roughly 76% of these were observed just once. Roughly 12% of the sample is in the top ten clones. Sequenced material: peripheral blood. These receptors originate from a woman aged 80 or over with COVID-19, enrolled during active disease.

The gene calls are TRBV2 and TRBJ2-2; 9 bases align to TRBD1. The CDR3 spans 16 residues. Germline V gene lookup returns CDR1 SNHLY and CDR2 FYNNEI. With 4 bases clipped from V and 6 bases from J, the junction kept 9 bases outside the gene matches. The CDR3 is CASSVEGQGLAGELFF. In nucleotides, the CDR3 is TGTGCCAGCAGTGTTGAGGGACAGGGCTTGGCCGGGGAGCTGTTTTTT.

This clone was found a few times. The chain carries TRBV6-2 or TRBV6-3 and TRBJ1-2, with D tentatively TRBD1 (5 bases). V gave up 3 bases and J gave up 2 bases, with 10 bases separating them. This CDR3 has 14 residues. CDR1 is MNHEY, CDR2 SVGEGT, per germline. The DNA for the CDR3 is TGTGCCAGCAGTTATTATGCAGGGAACTATGGCTACACCTTC. Residues: CASSYYAGNYGYTF.

The chain has TRBV6-2 or TRBV6-3 and TRBJ2-7, with 9 bases lining up with TRBD1. Germline CDR1 is MNHEY and CDR2 is SVGEGT. The CDR3 loop spans 15 amino acids. V lost 6 bases to trimming and J lost 5 bases; unmatched junction nucleotides: 11. This CDR3 reads CASSRTGTGLHEQYF. The CDR3 bases are TGTGCCAGCAGCCGAACCGGGACAGGGCTTCACGAGCAGTACTTC.

J is TRBJ1-4 and V is TRBV5-4; perhaps TRBD1 as D (6 bases). The CDR3 sequence is 15 residues long. V lost 4 bases, J lost 7 bases, and 17 bases lay in between. Germline V gene lookup returns CDR1 SGHNT and CDR2 YYREEE (reference sequence). CDR3 in amino acids: CASSPWGGGGEKLFF. The CDR3 nucleotides are TGTGCCAGCAGCCCTTGGGGGGGCGGTGGTGAAAAACTGTTTTTT.

This chain links TRBV7-3 with TRBJ2-5, with TRBD2 identical over 10 bases. Germline V gene sequence: CDR1 SGHTA, CDR2 FQGTGA. V shed 2 bases, J shed 5 bases, and the junction held 5 bases outside the gene matches. The CDR3 sequence is 15 residues long. CDR3 DNA sequence: TGTGCCAGCAGCTTAGGCGAGACTAGCGGGGAGACCCAGTACTTC. It specifies CASSLGETSGETQYF.

The J gene is TRBJ2-7, the V gene TRBV6-6; weak D call: TRBD1 (6 bases). Trimming took 6 bases from V and 3 from J, leaving 18 bases between them. Germline V lookup: CDR1 MNHNY, CDR2 SVGAGI (reference sequence). The length of the CDR3 is 15 residues. This chain's CDR3 is CASRGYRDLHYEQYF. CDR3 in DNA: TGTGCCAGCAGAGGATACAGGGATCTCCACTACGAGCAGTACTTC.

The chain links TRBV7-6 to TRBJ2-1, with 10 nucleotides matching TRBD2. The J segment lost 8 bases and the V segment lost 2 bases, leaving 9 bases of the junction unmatched. The CDR3 contains 16 residues. In germline, CDR1 is SGHVS, CDR2 FNYEAQ. CDR3 residues: CASSLLTSGVLDEQFF. The CDR3 nucleotides are TGTGCCAGCAGCTTACTAACTAGCGGGGTCCTCGATGAGCAGTTCTTC. The full variable domain, completed using reference TRBV7-6 and TRBJ2-1, is GAGVSQSPRYKVTKRGQDVALRCDPISGHVSLYWYRQALGQGPEFLTYFNYEAQQDKSGLPNDRFSAERPEGSISTLTIQRTEQRDSAMYRCASSLLTSGVLDEQFFGPGTRLTVL.

The chain recombines TRBV11-2 with TRBJ2-7; D might be TRBD1 (6 bases). V lost 2 bases, J lost 6 bases, and 20 bases lay in between. Germline CDR1 SGHAT, CDR2 FQNNGV. This CDR3 comprises 16 residues. In DNA form, the CDR3 reads TGTGCCAGCAGCTTATCAGGGGCGCGAGCTAGGTTCGAGCAGTACTTC. It translates to CASSLSGARARFEQYF.

The chain has TRBV5-1 and TRBJ2-7; 12 positions agree with TRBD2. The J segment lost 2 bases and the V segment lost 0 bases, leaving 3 bases of the junction unmatched. Germline V lookup: CDR1 SGHRS, CDR2 YFSETQ. This CDR3 spans 16 amino acids. The CDR3, as DNA: TGCGCCAGCAGCTTGGGGACTAGCGGGATCACCTACGAGCAGTACTTC. This sequence encodes CASSLGTSGITYEQYF. The whole variable domain, filled in from reference TRBV5-1 and TRBJ2-7, reads KAGVTQTPRYLIKTRGQQVTLSCSPISGHRSVSWYQQTPGQGLQFLFEYFSETQRNKGNFPGRFSGRQFSNSRSEMNVSTLELGDSALYLCASSLGTSGITYEQYFGPGTRLTVT.

The rearrangement joins TRBV7-6 to TRBJ2-7; 7 nucleotides align to TRBD1. This CDR3 contains 14 residues. The germline CDR1 and CDR2 sequences are SGHVS and FNYEAQ. V dropped 1 base and J dropped 7; count of bases not matched to a gene: 7. The CDR3 protein is CASSLDYRGREQYF. In DNA, the CDR3 is TGTGCCAGCAGCTTAGACTACAGGGGTAGAGAGCAGTACTTC.

This clone came up a few times. The DNA for the CDR3 is TGTGCCAGCAGTTACTTAGGGGGGGAAGGCTACACCTTC. It specifies CASSYLGGEGYTF. The rearrangement links TRBV6-5 to TRBJ1-2; a possible D gene is TRBD1 (6 bases). CDR1 MNHEY and CDR2 SVGAGI come from the germline V gene. The CDR3 contains 13 residues. V dropped 1 base and J dropped 8 bases, with 11 bases sitting between them.

This chain links TRBV5-1 with TRBJ2-1; D might be TRBD2 (7 bases). CDR1 and CDR2 from the germline V gene are SGHRS and YFSETQ. The V end was cut by 2 bases, the J end by 0 bases, with 15 bases between. The CDR3 is made up of 17 amino acids. This CDR3 reads CASSLLGGGLSYNEQFF. The CDR3 nucleotides are TGCGCCAGCAGCTTATTGGGCGGGGGCCTCTCCTACAATGAGCAGTTCTTC.

The chain is built from TRBV5-4 and TRBJ2-7; possible D gene TRBD1, 5 bases. Trimming removed 4 bases from V and 7 bases from J, with 15 bases in between. CDR1 is SGHNT, CDR2 YYREEE, per germline (reference sequence). This CDR3 region has 13 residues. The chain's CDR3 is CASSPVRAGEQYF. The CDR3 bases are TGTGCCAGCAGCCCCGTAAGGGCAGGGGAGCAGTACTTC.

This chain uses TRBV9 with TRBJ1-4; 7 nucleotides line up with TRBD1. CDR3 length: 17 amino acids. Germline trimming cut 4 bases from V and 6 bases from J; bases unmatched to any gene: 15. CDR1 is SGDLS, CDR2 YYNGEE, per germline. Written as DNA, the CDR3 is TGTGCCAGCAGCTCACAGGGGAACCCTCGGGGAGATGAAAAACTGTTTTTT. Protein: CASSSQGNPRGDEKLFF.

CDR3 sequence reads: CSGGTDSEAFF. CDR3 nucleotide sequence: TGCAGCGGAGGGACAGATTCTGAAGCTTTCTTT. V gene TRBV29-1 combines with J gene TRBJ1-1; 7 bases map to TRBD1. The CDR3 runs 11 residues. V lost 7 bases and J lost 6; bases outside the gene matches: 5. CDR1 is SQVTM, CDR2 ANQGSEA, per germline.

The rearrangement joins TRBV5-6 to TRBJ2-3; 8 bases line up with TRBD2. V was clipped by 2 bases and J by 2 bases; unmatched bases: 7. The CDR3 contains 16 residues. The germline gives CDR1 SGHDT, CDR2 YYEEEE. CDR3 nucleotides: TGTGCCAGCAGCTTAGCGCCAGCGGGGGACACAGATACGCAGTATTTT. Translated, it gives CASSLAPAGDTDTQYF. Full variable domain (rest looked up from reference TRBV5-6 and TRBJ2-3): DAGVTQSPTHLIKTRGQQVTLRCSPKSGHDTVSWYQQALGQGPQFIFQYYEEEERQRGNFPDRFSGHQFPNYSSELNVNALLLGDSALYLCASSLAPAGDTDTQYFGPGTRLTVL.

The CDR3 bases are TGTGCCAGCAGCTCAGGCAACTCCTACGAGCAGTACTTC. Protein sequence: CASSSGNSYEQYF. V usage is TRBV7-9 and J usage is TRBJ2-7; no clear D. V shed 4 bases and J shed 0 bases, with 7 bases lying between them. CDR3 size: 13 residues. Germline CDR1 SEHNR, CDR2 FQNEAQ (reference sequence).

This clone was observed a single time. The genes are TRBV4-3 and TRBJ2-5; TRBD2 matches 10 bases. Germline assignment: CDR1 LGHNA and CDR2 YSLEER. This CDR3 is built from 16 residues. Trimming at V came to 1 base and at J to 4 bases, leaving 6 bases not matched to a gene. CDR3 loop: CASSQGAGGPRETQYF. In DNA, the CDR3 is TGCGCCAGCAGCCAAGGAGCGGGGGGGCCTCGAGAGACCCAGTACTTC.

The J gene is TRBJ2-1, the V gene TRBV18; 8 bases fit TRBD2. The CDR3 is 17 residues long. CDR1 and CDR2 from the germline V gene are KGHSH and LQKENI. Trimming at V came to 1 base and at J to 9 bases, leaving 14 bases not matched to a gene. CDR3 DNA sequence: TGTGCCAGCTCACCACGGAGCTTAACGGGAGGGTTCGGTGAGCAGTTCTTC. The encoded protein is CASSPRSLTGGFGEQFF. Full variable domain (outside the CDR3, taken from reference TRBV18 and TRBJ2-1): NAGVMQNPRHLVRRRGQEARLRCSPMKGHSHVYWYRQLPEEGLKFMVYLQKENIIDESGMPKERFSAEFPKEGPSILRIQQVVRGDSAAYFCASSPRSLTGGFGEQFFGPGTRLTVL.

This rearrangement joins TRBV19 to TRBJ1-1; no reliable D call. CDR1 is LNHDA, CDR2 SQIVND, per germline (reference sequence). There are 15 residues in the CDR3. The germline V and J ends were trimmed by 7 bases and 4 bases, with 19 bases remaining between them. The chain's CDR3 is CASIAGRSGSTEAFF. Written as DNA, the CDR3 is TGTGCCAGTATTGCCGGGAGATCAGGAAGCACTGAAGCTTTCTTT.

The genes are TRBV12-3 or TRBV12-4 and TRBJ1-1; maybe TRBD1 (5 bases). The CDR3 is made up of 13 amino acids. With 6 bases removed from V and 0 bases from J, the gap between germline ends came to 8 bases. The CDR3: CASSRVMNTEAFF. CDR3 coding DNA: TGTGCCAGCAGCAGGGTGATGAACACTGAAGCTTTCTTT.

For this clone: Germline is not matched at one junction end, which may reflect a read error. This chain's CDR3 is CASNEDRLVMAWEQYF. As DNA, the CDR3 is TGTGCCAGCAATGAAGATAGGCTAGTCATGGCGTGGGAGCAGTACTTC. The gene calls are TRBV6-1 and TRBJ2-7; no clear D. The CDR3 consists of 16 residues. Germline V lookup: CDR1 MNHNS, CDR2 SASEGT.

The chain joins TRBV7-6 to TRBJ1-3, with 8 bases aligning to TRBD1. The V gene's germline CDR1 is SGHVS and CDR2 FNYEAQ. V was clipped by 5 bases and J by 1 base; unmatched bases: 4. The CDR3 length is 15 residues. The CDR3 DNA follows: TGTGCCAGCAGCCAGGGGACAGGATCTGGAAACACCATATATTTT. Its translation is CASSQGTGSGNTIYF.

The rearrangement links TRBV5-5 to TRBJ1-3; 7 bases map to TRBD1. The trim removed 5 bases at V and 0 bases at J, leaving 8 bases unmatched. The V gene's germline CDR1 is SGHKS and CDR2 YYEKEE (reference sequence). The CDR3 spans 16 residues. CDR3 nucleotides: TGTGCCAGCAGTTCCGGGACAGTCCTCTCTGGAAACACCATATATTTT. It is translated as CASSSGTVLSGNTIYF.

The chain recombines TRBV6-5 with TRBJ1-2; TRBD1 matches at 7 bases. Germline trimming cut 6 bases from V and 7 bases from J; bases unmatched to any gene: 5. The CDR3 extends over 12 amino acids. Germline loops: CDR1 MNHEY, CDR2 SVGAGI. CDR3 nucleotide sequence: TGTGCCAGCAGCACGCAGGGGGGTGGCTACACCTTC. This gives the protein CASSTQGGGYTF.

The rearrangement links TRBV28 to TRBJ2-7; 9 nucleotides align to TRBD2. CDR1 is MDHEN, CDR2 SYDVKM, per germline. This CDR3 is 15 amino acids long. J gave up 2 bases and V 0 bases, and 2 bases lay outside the gene matches. CDR3 in DNA: TGTGCCAGCAGTTTATGGCGGGAGGGCCCCTACGAGCAGTACTTC. This gives the protein CASSLWREGPYEQYF.

The CDR3 coding sequence is TGCGCCACCGGGACAGGCGCCCACGAGCAGTACTTC. Encoded protein: CATGTGAHEQYF. The rearrangement links TRBV5-1 to TRBJ2-7, with 8 bases identical to TRBD1. CDR1 and CDR2 from the germline V gene are SGHRS and YFSETQ. There are 12 residues in the CDR3. After removal of 9 bases from V and 5 bases from J, the junction contained 7 bases not matched to a gene. The full variable domain, in which reference TRBV5-1 and TRBJ2-7 provide the parts outside the CDR3, is KAGVTQTPRYLIKTRGQQVTLSCSPISGHRSVSWYQQTPGQGLQFLFEYFSETQRNKGNFPGRFSGRQFSNSRSEMNVSTLELGDSALYLCATGTGAHEQYFGPGTRLTVT.

This clone occurred a few times. V usage is TRBV12-3 or TRBV12-4 and J usage is TRBJ1-2, with D unresolved. V was clipped by 5 bases and J by 5 bases, with 12 bases between them. The CDR3 length is 13 residues. In DNA, the CDR3 is TGTGCCAGCAGTCGGACGGGAGGATATGGCTACACCTTC. Translated: CASSRTGGYGYTF.